This TCR beta chain was documented in a study of blood T cell repertoires in COVID-19. Germline CDR1 reads SGHRS; CDR2 reads YFSETQ. This CDR3 has 15 amino acids. The ends were cut back, 0 bases at V and 10 bases at J, with 14 bases in the middle. Some clones are missing from TCRdb's copy, which holds only in-frame ones; the method was immunoSEQ multiplex PCR. The sample consists of some 87,000 clones, around 90% of them appearing once. This receptor was identified in a woman in her sixties or seventies with acute or convalescent COVID-19. The sequencing input was peripheral blood. The V and J genes are TRBV5-1 and TRBJ1-6; tentative D call: TRBD1 (6 bases). CDR3 sequence: CASSLAQGRWSPLHF. Written as DNA, the CDR3 is TGCGCCAGCAGCTTGGCCCAGGGGCGTTGGTCACCCCTCCACTTT.